The next 10 T cell receptor beta chains were all read from a single sample in a study of T-cell reconstitution after alpha-beta-depleted transplantation in children. Unique molecular identifiers were incorporated during preparation of the TCRbeta library. TCRdb re-called the PCR reads through MiXCR, storing one row per CDR3 protein. In the table there are hundreds of thousands of distinct CDR3 sequences, just under 8.5% of which are singletons. Sequencing was performed on PBMCs, mostly from graft donor cells, taken 180 days after TCRalphabeta/CD19-depleted stem cell transplant. The receptor source for this set is a male patient younger than 18 who had a stem cell transplant for acute lymphoblastic leukemia, so the T cells may come from the graft donor.

This clonotype was detected ten times or more. This sequence joins TRBV12-3 or TRBV12-4 and TRBJ2-7; D remains unclear. The CDR3 runs to 13 residues. Trimming took 4 bases from V and 3 from J, leaving 10 bases between them. DNA of the CDR3: TGTGCCAGCAGTTCCGGACGATTCTACGAGCAGTACTTC. This encodes CASSSGRFYEQYF.

This clonotype was seen ten or more times. The chain recombines TRBV24-1 with TRBJ2-1, with 10 bases aligning to TRBD1. The CDR3 is made up of 13 amino acids. Germline CDR1 is KGHDR and CDR2 is SFDVKD. V lost 4 bases and J lost 7; bases outside the gene matches: 0. The CDR3 is CATSEGQGNEQFF. The CDR3 DNA is TGTGCCACCAGTGAGGGACAGGGGAATGAGCAGTTCTTC.

The sample holds a few counts of this clonotype. This rearrangement joins TRBV27 to TRBJ2-7; D is perhaps TRBD1 (6 bases). This CDR3 is built from 13 residues. The germline V gene encodes CDR1 MNHEY and CDR2 SMNVEV (reference sequence). Trimming removed 8 bases from V and 1 base from J, with 12 bases in between. CDR3 amino acids: CASGEQGSYEQYF. The CDR3 DNA is TGTGCCAGCGGGGAACAGGGATCCTACGAGCAGTACTTC.

This clonotype was detected ten times or more. The rearrangement uses TRBV5-1 and TRBJ2-3, with D uncertain. Trimming took 0 bases from V and 0 from J, leaving 5 bases between them. Germline CDR1 and CDR2: SGHRS and YFSETQ. The CDR3 loop spans 14 amino acids. CDR3 amino acids: CASSLVKSTDTQYF. CDR3 DNA: TGCGCCAGCAGCTTGGTTAAAAGCACAGATACGCAGTATTTT. Drawing the rest from reference TRBV5-1 and TRBJ2-3, the complete variable domain is KAGVTQTPRYLIKTRGQQVTLSCSPISGHRSVSWYQQTPGQGLQFLFEYFSETQRNKGNFPGRFSGRQFSNSRSEMNVSTLELGDSALYLCASSLVKSTDTQYFGPGTRLTVL.

This clonotype has a count of ten or more. This chain uses TRBV27 with TRBJ1-3; possible D gene TRBD1, 6 bases. Germline-derived CDR1 and CDR2 are MNHEY and SMNVEV (reference sequence). The V end lost 3 bases, the J end lost 0 bases, and 9 bases lay between the germline ends. The CDR3 covers 15 residues. CDR3 loop: CASSFSGHSGNTIYF. For the CDR3, the DNA is TGTGCCAGCAGTTTTTCGGGACACTCTGGAAACACCATATATTTT.

In its sample, this clonotype was seen many times. The DNA for the CDR3 is TGTGCCAGCACCCAGTATCACAATGAGCAGTTCTTC. It is translated as CASTQYHNEQFF. The genes are TRBV12-3 or TRBV12-4 and TRBJ2-1, with no clear D. This CDR3 region has 12 residues. V lost 7 bases, J lost 5 bases, and 9 bases lay in between.

There are many counts of this clonotype. V is TRBV20-1 and J is TRBJ2-7; tentatively, D is TRBD1 (7 bases). The CDR3 is made up of 15 amino acids. Trimming took off 2 bases at V and 1 base at J, with 15 bases between the two ends. The germline CDR1 and CDR2 sequences are DFQATT and SNEGSKA (reference sequence). DNA for the CDR3: TGCAGTGCTAGAACCCAGGGGGAGGAGTCCTACGAGCAGTACTTC. It encodes CSARTQGEESYEQYF.

This clonotype was detected ten times or more. The chain joins TRBV7-6 to TRBJ2-1, with a tentative D call TRBD1 (5 bases). Germline loops: CDR1 SGHVS, CDR2 FNYEAQ. The germline V and J ends were trimmed by 5 bases and 9 bases, with 8 bases remaining between them. CDR3 size: 11 residues. The CDR3 DNA sequence: TGTGCCAGCAGCCAAGGGGTTGAGCAGTTCTTC. It translates to CASSQGVEQFF.

Concerning this clonotype itself: Just one base apart from a much larger clone, this may be a read error. V usage is TRBV20-1 and J usage is TRBJ2-1; the D is unclear. The CDR3 totals 12 residues. The V end lost 5 bases, the J end lost 12 bases, and 17 bases lay between the germline ends. Per the germline V gene, CDR1 is DFQATT and CDR2 is SNEGSKA (reference sequence). In DNA form, the CDR3 reads TGCAGTGCTCCCCTGGATTCGCGAGGGCAGTTCTTC. Protein: CSAPLDSRGQFF.

At least ten counts were recorded for this clonotype. The J gene is TRBJ1-3, the V gene TRBV9, with TRBD1 matching over 8 bases. The CDR3 is 14 residues long. Germline-derived CDR1 and CDR2 are SGDLS and YYNGEE. J gave up 4 bases and V 3 bases, and 3 bases lay outside the gene matches. The CDR3 nucleotides read TGTGCCAGCAGCGCCCAGGGGGCCGGAAACACCATATATTTT. Its protein product is CASSAQGAGNTIYF.